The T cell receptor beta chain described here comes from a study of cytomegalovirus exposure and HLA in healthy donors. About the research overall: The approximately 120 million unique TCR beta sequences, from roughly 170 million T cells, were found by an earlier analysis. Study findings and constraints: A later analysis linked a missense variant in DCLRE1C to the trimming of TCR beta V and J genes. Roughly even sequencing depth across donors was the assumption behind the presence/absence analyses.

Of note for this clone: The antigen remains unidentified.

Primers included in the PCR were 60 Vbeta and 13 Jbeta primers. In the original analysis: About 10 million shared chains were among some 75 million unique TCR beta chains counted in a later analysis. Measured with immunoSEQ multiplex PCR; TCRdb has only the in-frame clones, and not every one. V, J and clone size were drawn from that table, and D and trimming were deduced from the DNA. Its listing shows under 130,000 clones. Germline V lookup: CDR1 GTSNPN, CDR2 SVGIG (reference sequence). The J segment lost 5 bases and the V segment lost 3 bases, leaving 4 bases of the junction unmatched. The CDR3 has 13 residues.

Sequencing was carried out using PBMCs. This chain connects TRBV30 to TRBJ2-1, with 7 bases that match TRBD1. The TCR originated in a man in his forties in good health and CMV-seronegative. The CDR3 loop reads CAWRRGGHNEQFF. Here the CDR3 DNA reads TGTGCCTGGAGACGAGGGGGCCACAATGAGCAGTTCTTC.